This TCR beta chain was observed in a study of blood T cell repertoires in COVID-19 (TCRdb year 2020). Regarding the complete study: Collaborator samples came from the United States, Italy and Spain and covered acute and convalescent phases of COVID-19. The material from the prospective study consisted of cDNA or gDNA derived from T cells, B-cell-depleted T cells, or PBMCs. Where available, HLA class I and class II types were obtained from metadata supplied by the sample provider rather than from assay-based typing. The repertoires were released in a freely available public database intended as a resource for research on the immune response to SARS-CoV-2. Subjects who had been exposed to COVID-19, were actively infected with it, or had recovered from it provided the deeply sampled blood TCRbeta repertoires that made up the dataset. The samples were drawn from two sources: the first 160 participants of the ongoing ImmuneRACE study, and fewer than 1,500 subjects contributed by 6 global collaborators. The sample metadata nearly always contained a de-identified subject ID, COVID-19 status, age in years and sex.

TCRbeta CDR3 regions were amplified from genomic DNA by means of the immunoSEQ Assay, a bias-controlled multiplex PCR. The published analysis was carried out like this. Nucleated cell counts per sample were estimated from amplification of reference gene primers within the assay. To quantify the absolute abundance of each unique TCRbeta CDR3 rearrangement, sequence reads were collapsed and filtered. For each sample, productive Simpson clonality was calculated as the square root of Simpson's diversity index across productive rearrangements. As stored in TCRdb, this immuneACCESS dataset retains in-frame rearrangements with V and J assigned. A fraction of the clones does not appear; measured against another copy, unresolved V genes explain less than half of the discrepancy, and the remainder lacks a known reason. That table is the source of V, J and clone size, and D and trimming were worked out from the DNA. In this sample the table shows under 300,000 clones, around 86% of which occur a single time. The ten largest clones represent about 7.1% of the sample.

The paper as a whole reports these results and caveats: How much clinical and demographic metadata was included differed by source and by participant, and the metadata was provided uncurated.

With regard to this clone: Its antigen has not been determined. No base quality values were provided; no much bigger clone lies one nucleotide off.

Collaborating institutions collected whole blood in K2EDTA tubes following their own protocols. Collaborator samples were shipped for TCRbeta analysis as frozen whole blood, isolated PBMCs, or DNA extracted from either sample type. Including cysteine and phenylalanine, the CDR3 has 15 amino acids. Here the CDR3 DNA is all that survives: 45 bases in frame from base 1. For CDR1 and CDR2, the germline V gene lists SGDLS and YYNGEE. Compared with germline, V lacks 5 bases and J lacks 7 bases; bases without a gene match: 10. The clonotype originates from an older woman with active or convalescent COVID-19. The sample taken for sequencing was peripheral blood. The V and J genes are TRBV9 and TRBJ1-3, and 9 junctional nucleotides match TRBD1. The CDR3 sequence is CASSATGTGWNTIYF. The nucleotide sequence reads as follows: TGTGCCAGCAGTGCCACCGGGACAGGGTGGAACACCATATATTTT.